The 19 T cell receptor beta chains in this list originate from one sample, sequenced in a study of blood T cell repertoires in COVID-19. The table came from immunoSEQ multiplex PCR; TCRdb's copy has only in-frame clones and leaves some out. The sample lists about 480,000 clones, roughly nine tenths occurring once. Sequencing was done on a sample of PBMCs or T cells enriched from blood (not recorded which). These receptors all stem from a woman aged 60 to 75 who had recovered from COVID-19.

The chain is built from TRBV3-1 (or the pseudogene TRBV3-2) and TRBJ2-3; perhaps TRBD1 as D (6 bases). V was shortened by 3 bases and J by 9 bases, with 10 bases between the two germline ends. Germline CDR1 and CDR2: LGHDT and YNNKEL (reference sequence). The CDR3 consists of 12 residues. Here the CDR3 DNA reads TGTGCCAGCAGCCAGCAGGGGCGAACGCAGTATTTT. This translates into CASSQQGRTQYF.

The chain carries TRBV19 and TRBJ2-5, with 8 positions matching TRBD2. J gave up 5 bases and V 7 bases, and 12 bases lay outside the gene matches. This CDR3 spans 15 amino acids. CDR1 and CDR2 (germline): LNHDA, SQIVND (reference sequence). The chain's CDR3 is CASIGLASGRETQYF. In DNA, the CDR3 is TGTGCCAGTATAGGACTAGCATCGGGGAGGGAGACCCAGTACTTC.

The chain carries TRBV27 and TRBJ2-7; a weak D match, TRBD1 (6 bases). Germline values: CDR1 MNHEY, CDR2 SMNVEV (reference sequence). The V gene lost 5 bases and the J gene lost 2 bases, with 13 bases spanning the gap. CDR3 length: 14 residues. CDR3 sequence: CASSRADRAYEQYF. CDR3 nucleotide sequence: TGTGCCAGCAGTAGGGCGGACAGAGCCTACGAGCAGTACTTC.

The gene calls are TRBV19 and TRBJ1-3, with D unresolved. V lost 2 bases to trimming and J lost 0 bases, with 8 bases between them. The germline gives CDR1 LNHDA, CDR2 SQIVND (reference sequence). The CDR3 covers 15 residues. The CDR3: CASSISRDSGNTIYF. The CDR3 DNA follows: TGTGCCAGTAGTATATCCCGGGACTCTGGAAACACCATATATTTT.

In this sample, this clone turned up a few times. V is TRBV11-3 and J is TRBJ2-7; TRBD1 matches at 7 bases. There are 15 residues in the CDR3. Trimming removed 7 bases from V and 2 bases from J; junction bases left unmatched: 11. Germline CDR1 reads SGHNT; CDR2 reads YENEEA. For the CDR3, the DNA is TGTGCCAGCAAGGTGGCCCGGGACAGCACCTACGAGCAGTACTTC. This codes for CASKVARDSTYEQYF.

This clone was seen a handful of times. Distinct nucleotide sequences in the sample also encode this CDR3. J is TRBJ2-1 and V is TRBV5-4; D possibly corresponds to TRBD2 (6 bases). Trimming cost V 4 bases and J 9 bases, with 17 bases left between them. This CDR3 has 14 amino acids. Germline V CDR1 and CDR2: SGHNT, YYREEE (reference sequence). The CDR3 region has the DNA TGTGCCAGCAGCCCGCCCGGGGGTGAGGGTGAGCAGTTCTTC. Residues: CASSPPGGEGEQFF.

The chain employs TRBV24-1 and TRBJ2-3; 8 nucleotides match TRBD2. The CDR3 extends over 17 amino acids. The junction had 8 bases not matched to a gene; V was cut back by 4 bases and J by 0 bases. In germline, CDR1 is KGHDR, CDR2 SFDVKD. CDR3 region: CATSEGGTRLSTDTQYF. As DNA, the CDR3 is TGTGCCACCAGTGAGGGTGGGACTAGACTAAGCACAGATACGCAGTATTTT.

The V and J genes are TRBV10-3 and TRBJ2-6, with D perhaps matching TRBD1 (5 bases). The CDR3 runs to 16 residues. Germline-derived CDR1 and CDR2 are ENHRY and SYGVKD. The germline V and J ends were trimmed by 7 bases and 0 bases, with 13 bases remaining between them. CDR3 nucleotides: TGTGCCATCAAGGCAGGGTATGACTCTGGGGCCAACGTCCTGACTTTC. Translation: CAIKAGYDSGANVLTF.

The rearrangement links TRBV7-9 to TRBJ1-2; the D is unclear. The germline CDR1 and CDR2 sequences are SEHNR and FQNEAQ (reference sequence). There are 13 residues in the CDR3. V lost 2 bases and J lost 4, with 8 bases in between. The CDR3 loop reads CASSLPGLYGYTF. The CDR3 region has the DNA TGTGCCAGCAGCTTACCCGGTCTCTATGGCTACACCTTC.

This clone was observed a few times. The rearrangement links TRBV6-2 or TRBV6-3 to TRBJ1-5; D may be TRBD1 (5 bases). The ends were cut back, 0 bases at V and 6 bases at J, with 6 bases in the middle. This CDR3 region has 13 residues. Germline V gene sequence: CDR1 MNHEY, CDR2 SVGEGT. Written as DNA, the CDR3 is TGTGCCAGCAGTTACTCGACAGTTCAGCCCCAGCATTTT. This translates into CASSYSTVQPQHF.

The V gene is TRBV19, the J gene TRBJ2-2; D is possibly TRBD1 (6 bases). Trimming took off 6 bases at V and 0 bases at J, with 8 bases between the two ends. Germline V CDR1 and CDR2: LNHDA, SQIVND (reference sequence). CDR3 size: 14 residues. In DNA, the CDR3 is TGTGCCAGTAGGAGGGACACGAACACCGGGGAGCTGTTTTTT. Translated, it gives CASRRDTNTGELFF.

The rearrangement uses TRBV5-4 and TRBJ2-3; the D gene is possibly TRBD1 (6 bases). Germline V gene sequence: CDR1 SGHNT, CDR2 YYREEE (reference sequence). CDR3 length equals 15 residues. V was trimmed by 4 bases and J by 5 bases, leaving 17 bases between them. The CDR3 DNA sequence: TGTGCCAGCAGCCGTACAGGGTTGGAGGAAGATACGCAGTATTTT. Translated: CASSRTGLEEDTQYF.

The V gene is TRBV2, the J gene TRBJ2-2; possible D gene TRBD1, 6 bases. The CDR3 totals 14 residues. Deletions cut 6 bases from V and 6 bases from J, with 14 bases between. Germline V gene sequence: CDR1 SNHLY, CDR2 FYNNEI. The CDR3 region is CASRVQGRAGELFF. Here the CDR3 DNA reads TGTGCCAGCAGGGTACAGGGTAGGGCCGGGGAGCTGTTTTTT. The full variable domain, its missing parts supplied by reference TRBV2 and TRBJ2-2, is EPEVTQTPSHQVTQMGQEVILRCVPISNHLYFYWYRQILGQKVEFLVSFYNNEISEKSEIFDDQFSVERPDGSNFTLKIRSTKLEDSAMYFCASRVQGRAGELFFGEGSRLTVL.

This chain uses TRBV2 with TRBJ1-2, with D perhaps TRBD1 (5 bases). V dropped 7 bases and J dropped 8 bases, with 11 bases sitting between them. Per the germline V gene, CDR1 is SNHLY and CDR2 is FYNNEI. The CDR3 is 11 residues long. The CDR3 DNA reads TGTGCCAGCATGTTCGGGGGGGGCTACACCTTC. Translation: CASMFGGGYTF.

This rearrangement joins TRBV2 to TRBJ2-5, with TRBD1 identical over 9 bases. Germline assignment: CDR1 SNHLY and CDR2 FYNNEI. This CDR3 comprises 15 residues. V was clipped by 5 bases and J by 4 bases; unmatched bases: 8. The CDR3 bases are TGTGCCAGCAGTTCGGACAGGGGAGGAGGAGAGACCCAGTACTTC. Its translation: CASSSDRGGGETQYF.

This chain joins TRBV2 and TRBJ1-2, with D possibly TRBD1 on 6 matching bases. The ends were cut back, 4 bases at V and 3 bases at J, with 9 bases in the middle. The CDR3 is made up of 13 amino acids. CDR1 and CDR2 (germline): SNHLY, FYNNEI. CDR3 nucleotide sequence: TGTGCCAGCAGTGTACAGGGCGACTATGGCTACACCTTC. Protein: CASSVQGDYGYTF.

The rearrangement uses TRBV11-2 and TRBJ2-5; D is unclear. The CDR3 is made up of 14 amino acids. CDR1 and CDR2 (germline): SGHAT, FQNNGV. V shed 5 bases and J shed 3 bases, with 13 bases lying between them. This chain's CDR3 is CASSPSNSKETQYF. The DNA of the CDR3 is TGTGCCAGCAGCCCCTCAAACAGCAAAGAGACCCAGTACTTC.

This rearrangement joins TRBV19 to TRBJ2-1; 13 bases are shared with TRBD2. The trim removed 6 bases at V and 7 bases at J, leaving 3 bases unmatched. Germline CDR1 is LNHDA and CDR2 is SQIVND (reference sequence). The CDR3 has 14 amino acids. The CDR3 region has the DNA TGTGCCAGTAGACTAGCGGGGGGGCGGAATGAGCAGTTCTTC. Protein sequence: CASRLAGGRNEQFF.

This chain joins TRBV7-9 and TRBJ1-6, with D uncertain. CDR3 length: 17 amino acids. V lost 5 bases to trimming and J lost 0 bases, with 14 bases between them. Germline CDR1 SEHNR, CDR2 FQNEAQ (reference sequence). DNA for the CDR3: TGTGCCAGCAGCCGGACTTGGGAGGGCTCCTATAATTCACCCCTCCACTTT. Translating gives CASSRTWEGSYNSPLHF.